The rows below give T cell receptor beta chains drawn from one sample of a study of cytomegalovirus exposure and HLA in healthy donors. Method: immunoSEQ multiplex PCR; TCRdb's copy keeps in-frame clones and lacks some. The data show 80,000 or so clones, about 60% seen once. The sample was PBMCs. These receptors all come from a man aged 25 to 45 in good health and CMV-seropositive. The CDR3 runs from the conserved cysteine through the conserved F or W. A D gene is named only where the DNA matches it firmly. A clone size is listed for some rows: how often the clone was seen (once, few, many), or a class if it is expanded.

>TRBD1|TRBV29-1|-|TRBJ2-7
CSVRGQIYEQYF
TGCAGCGTCCGGGGACAGATCTACGAGCAGTACTTC
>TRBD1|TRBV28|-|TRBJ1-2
CASSLSGTGGGYGYTF
TGTGCCAGCAGTTTAAGCGGGACAGGGGGGGGCTATGGCTACACCTTC
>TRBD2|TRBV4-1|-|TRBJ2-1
CASSQARLAGDRCGQFF
TGCGCCAGCAGCCAAGCTAGACTAGCGGGAGACCGGTGTGGGCAGTTCTTC
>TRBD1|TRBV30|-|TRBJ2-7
CAWTIGTGGYEQYF
TGTGCCTGGACCATCGGGACAGGGGGGTACGAGCAGTACTTC
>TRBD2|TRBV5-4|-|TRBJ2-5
CASSLTSGGAGVQETQYF
TGTGCCAGCAGCTTGACTAGCGGGGGGGCGGGAGTCCAAGAGACCCAGTACTTC
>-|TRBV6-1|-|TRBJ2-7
CASSAGDASYEQYF
TGTGCCAGCAGTGCAGGGGACGCCAGCTACGAGCAGTACTTC
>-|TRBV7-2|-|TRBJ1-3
CASSLVSQQGSIYF
TGTGCCAGCAGCTTAGTAAGCCAACAGGGCTCCATATATTTT
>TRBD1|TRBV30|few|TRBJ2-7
CAWTGGREYNEQYF
TGTGCCTGGACAGGGGGACGTGAATACAACGAGCAGTACTTC
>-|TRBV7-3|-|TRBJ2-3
CASSLVGDTDTQYF
TGTGCCAGCAGCTTAGTAGGGGACACAGATACGCAGTATTTT
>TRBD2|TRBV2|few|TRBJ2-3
CASSEALLAGGADTQYF
TGTGCCAGCAGTGAAGCGCTTCTGGCGGGGGGAGCAGATACGCAGTATTTT